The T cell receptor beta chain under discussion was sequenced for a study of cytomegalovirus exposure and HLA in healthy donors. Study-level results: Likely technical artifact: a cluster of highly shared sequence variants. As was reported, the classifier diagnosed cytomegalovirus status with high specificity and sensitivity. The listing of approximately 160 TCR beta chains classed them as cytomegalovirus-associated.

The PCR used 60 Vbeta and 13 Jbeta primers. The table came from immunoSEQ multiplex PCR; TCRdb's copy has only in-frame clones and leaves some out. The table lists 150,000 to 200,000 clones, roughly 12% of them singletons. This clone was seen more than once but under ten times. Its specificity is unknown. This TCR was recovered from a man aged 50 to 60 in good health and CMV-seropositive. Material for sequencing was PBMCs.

The CDR3 DNA reads TGTGCCAGCAGCTTATCGGGCTCTGGGGCCAACGTCCTGACTTTC. The encoded protein is CASSLSGSGANVLTF. The chain recombines TRBV5-4 with TRBJ2-6; D unresolved. Trimming left V 2 bases short and J 0 bases short, with 6 bases between. The CDR3 contains 15 residues. The germline V gene has CDR1 SGHNT and CDR2 YYREEE (reference sequence).